Below, one T cell receptor beta chain is given with its context. The data derive from a study of blood T cell repertoires in COVID-19. This table comes from immunoSEQ multiplex PCR, and its TCRdb copy is limited to in-frame clones, with some not included. The table shows around 55,000 clones, with roughly 87% occurring only once. Per germline, CDR1 SGHRS and CDR2 YFSETQ. This CDR3 has 16 residues. Trimming stripped 0 bases from V and 8 bases from J, with 17 bases between. Sequencing used peripheral blood. This chain connects TRBV5-1 to TRBJ1-4; D is uncertain. This sequence originates from a man aged 35 to 55 with COVID-19, enrolled during active disease. The CDR3 reads CASSLENPTVGEKLFF. As DNA, the CDR3 is TGCGCCAGCAGCTTGGAAAATCCGACTGTTGGGGAAAAACTGTTTTTT. Supplemented by reference TRBV5-1 and TRBJ1-4, the full variable domain reads KAGVTQTPRYLIKTRGQQVTLSCSPISGHRSVSWYQQTPGQGLQFLFEYFSETQRNKGNFPGRFSGRQFSNSRSEMNVSTLELGDSALYLCASSLENPTVGEKLFFGSGTQLSVL.